This T cell receptor beta chain was sequenced in a study of control samples from healthy donors and cancer patients. This clone was recorded only once. V dropped 1 base and J dropped 8 bases, with 20 bases sitting between them. The length of the CDR3 is 16 residues. In germline, CDR1 is SGHVS, CDR2 FQNEAQ. Profiling relied on immunoSEQ multiplex PCR, and the TCRdb table lists in-frame clones only, not all of them. This sample carries about 130,000 clones, approximately 90% of them seen once, and the ten largest clones take about 2.2%. The source of this sequence is a woman aged 50 to 60 in good health. This sequence joins TRBV7-8 and TRBJ1-2; maybe TRBD1 (5 bases). Sequenced material: blood. CDR3 loop: CASSLGGGGSFEGYTF. CDR3 bases: TGTGCCAGCAGCTTAGGGGGCGGTGGGTCCTTTGAAGGCTACACCTTC.